Listed below are T cell receptor beta chains from one sample, sequenced in a study of technical replicates of blood from several donors. Clones were sequenced by immunoSEQ multiplex PCR, and TCRdb holds only the in-frame ones, with some missing. The sample lists 100,000 or so clones, 96% occurring once. Source material: T cells isolated from PBMCs. These receptors were taken from a human donor in good health. Both conserved end residues are part of each CDR3. Fields, in order: V gene, J gene, CDR3 protein.

v_call: TRBV15
j_call: TRBJ2-3
cdr3_aa: CATSRELESTDTQYF

v_call: TRBV6-1
j_call: TRBJ2-5
cdr3_aa: CASSGGGRPEGWETQYF

v_call: TRBV11-1
j_call: TRBJ1-5
cdr3_aa: CASSLEFGQPQHF

v_call: TRBV19
j_call: TRBJ1-2
cdr3_aa: CASSQTGSMVGYTF

v_call: TRBV5-1
j_call: TRBJ2-2
cdr3_aa: CASRSSSTGELFF

v_call: TRBV2
j_call: TRBJ2-2
cdr3_aa: CASSFWTGLTGELFF

v_call: TRBV19
j_call: TRBJ1-2
cdr3_aa: CASRRYLDGYTF

v_call: TRBV30
j_call: TRBJ1-1
cdr3_aa: CAWTPQRHEAFF

v_call: TRBV27
j_call: TRBJ1-1
cdr3_aa: CASSPYAPRHVTEAFF

v_call: TRBV5-1
j_call: TRBJ2-2
cdr3_aa: CASSFWGLAELANTGELFF

v_call: TRBV6-1
j_call: TRBJ1-5
cdr3_aa: CASSGKRQGRSQPQHF

v_call: TRBV28
j_call: TRBJ1-1
cdr3_aa: CASTIGVAAEAFF

v_call: TRBV6-5
j_call: TRBJ2-1
cdr3_aa: CASSPGTPNEQFF

v_call: TRBV4-1
j_call: TRBJ1-5
cdr3_aa: CASSQTRTGHQPQHF

v_call: TRBV30
j_call: TRBJ2-3
cdr3_aa: CAWQSGSKDTQYF

v_call: TRBV6-1
j_call: TRBJ2-5
cdr3_aa: CASIWTLLSETQYF

v_call: TRBV11-2
j_call: TRBJ2-2
cdr3_aa: CASSLGIQGGELFF

v_call: TRBV7-3
j_call: TRBJ2-7
cdr3_aa: CASSLRQGYEQYF

v_call: TRBV15
j_call: TRBJ2-3
cdr3_aa: CATSRTGEVAGDTQYF

v_call: TRBV6-5
j_call: TRBJ1-2
cdr3_aa: CASSLNTQGTAYGYTF

v_call: TRBV5-1
j_call: TRBJ2-7
cdr3_aa: CASSFIGGSSYEQYF

v_call: TRBV4-1
j_call: TRBJ2-3
cdr3_aa: CASSQEGLLNTDTQYF